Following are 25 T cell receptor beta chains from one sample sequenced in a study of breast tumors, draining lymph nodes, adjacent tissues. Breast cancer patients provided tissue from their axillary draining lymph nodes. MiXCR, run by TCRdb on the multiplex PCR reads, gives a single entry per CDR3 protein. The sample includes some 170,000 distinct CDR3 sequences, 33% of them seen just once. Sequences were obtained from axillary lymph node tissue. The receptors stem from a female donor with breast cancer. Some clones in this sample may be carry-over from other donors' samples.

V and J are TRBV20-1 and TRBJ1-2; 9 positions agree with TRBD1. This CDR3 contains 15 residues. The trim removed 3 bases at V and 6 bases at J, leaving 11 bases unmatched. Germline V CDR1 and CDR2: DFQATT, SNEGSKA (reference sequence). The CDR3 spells CSASNPRDRADGYTF. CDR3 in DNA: TGCAGTGCTAGTAACCCCCGGGACAGGGCGGATGGCTACACCTTC.

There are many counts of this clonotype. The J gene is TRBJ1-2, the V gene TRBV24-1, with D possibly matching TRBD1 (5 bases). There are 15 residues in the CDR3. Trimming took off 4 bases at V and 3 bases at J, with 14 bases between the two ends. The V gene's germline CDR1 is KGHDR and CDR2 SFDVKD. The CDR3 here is CATSDPRVVDYGYTF. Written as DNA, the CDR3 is TGTGCCACCAGTGACCCCAGGGTGGTAGACTATGGCTACACCTTC.

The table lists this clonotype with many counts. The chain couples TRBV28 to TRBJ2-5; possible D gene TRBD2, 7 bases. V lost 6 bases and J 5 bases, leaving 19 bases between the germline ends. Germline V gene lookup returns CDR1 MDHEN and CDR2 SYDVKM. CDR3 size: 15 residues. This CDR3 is CASSLAGAGRETQYF. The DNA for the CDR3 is TGTGCCAGCAGCCTCGCGGGGGCAGGCCGGGAGACCCAGTACTTC.

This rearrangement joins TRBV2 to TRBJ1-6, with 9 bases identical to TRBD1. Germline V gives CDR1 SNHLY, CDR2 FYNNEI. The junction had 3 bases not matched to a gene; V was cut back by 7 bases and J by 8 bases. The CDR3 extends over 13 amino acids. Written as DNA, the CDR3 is TGTGCCAGCATTTGGGACAGGGATTCACCCCTCCACTTT. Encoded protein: CASIWDRDSPLHF. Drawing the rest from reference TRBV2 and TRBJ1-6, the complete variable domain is EPEVTQTPSHQVTQMGQEVILRCVPISNHLYFYWYRQILGQKVEFLVSFYNNEISEKSEIFDDQFSVERPDGSNFTLKIRSTKLEDSAMYFCASIWDRDSPLHFGNGTRLTVT.

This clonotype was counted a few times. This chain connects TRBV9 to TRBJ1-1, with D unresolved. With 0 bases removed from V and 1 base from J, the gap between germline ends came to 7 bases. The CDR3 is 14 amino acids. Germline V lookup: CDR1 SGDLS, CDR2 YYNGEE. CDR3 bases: TGTGCCAGCAGCGTAGGGAGGCAGAACACTGAAGCTTTCTTT. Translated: CASSVGRQNTEAFF.

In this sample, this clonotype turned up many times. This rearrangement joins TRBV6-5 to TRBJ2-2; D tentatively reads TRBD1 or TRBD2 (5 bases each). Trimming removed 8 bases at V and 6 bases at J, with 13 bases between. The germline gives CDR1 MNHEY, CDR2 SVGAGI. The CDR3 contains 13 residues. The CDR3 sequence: CASAPQGPGELFF. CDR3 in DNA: TGTGCCAGCGCACCCCAGGGACCCGGGGAGCTGTTTTTT.

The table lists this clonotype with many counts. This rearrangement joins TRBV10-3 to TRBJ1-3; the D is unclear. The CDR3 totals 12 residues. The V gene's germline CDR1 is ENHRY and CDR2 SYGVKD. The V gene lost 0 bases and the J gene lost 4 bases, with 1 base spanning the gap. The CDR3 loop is CAISESGNTIYF. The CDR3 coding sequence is TGTGCCATCAGTGAGTCGGGAAACACCATATATTTT.

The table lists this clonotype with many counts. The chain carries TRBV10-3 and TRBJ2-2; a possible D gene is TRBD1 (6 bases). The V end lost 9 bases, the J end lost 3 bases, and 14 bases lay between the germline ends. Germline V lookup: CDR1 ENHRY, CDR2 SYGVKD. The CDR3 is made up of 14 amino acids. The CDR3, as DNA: TGTGCCATTACCGGGACACTCGACACCGGGGAGCTGTTTTTT. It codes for CAITGTLDTGELFF.

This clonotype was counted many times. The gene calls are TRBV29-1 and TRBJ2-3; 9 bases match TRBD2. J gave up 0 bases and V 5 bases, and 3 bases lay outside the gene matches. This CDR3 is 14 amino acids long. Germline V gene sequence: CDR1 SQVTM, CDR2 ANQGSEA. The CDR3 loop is CSVQTSGSTDTQYF. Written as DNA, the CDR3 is TGCAGCGTTCAGACTAGCGGTAGCACAGATACGCAGTATTTT.

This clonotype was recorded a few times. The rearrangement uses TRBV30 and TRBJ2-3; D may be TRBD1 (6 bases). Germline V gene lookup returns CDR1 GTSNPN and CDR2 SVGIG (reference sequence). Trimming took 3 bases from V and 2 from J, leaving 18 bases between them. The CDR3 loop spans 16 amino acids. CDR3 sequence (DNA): TGTGCCTGGAGCCTCCTCCCTACAGGGATCACAGATACGCAGTATTTT. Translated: CAWSLLPTGITDTQYF.

DNA for the CDR3: TGCGCCAGCAGCTTGGCCCACGGGAGCCAAGAGACCCAGTACTTC. Its protein product is CASSLAHGSQETQYF. This sequence joins TRBV5-1 and TRBJ2-5; D is perhaps TRBD2 (6 bases). Trimming left V 0 bases short and J 1 base short, with 10 bases between. Germline V gene data show CDR1 as SGHRS and CDR2 as YFSETQ. There are 15 residues in the CDR3.

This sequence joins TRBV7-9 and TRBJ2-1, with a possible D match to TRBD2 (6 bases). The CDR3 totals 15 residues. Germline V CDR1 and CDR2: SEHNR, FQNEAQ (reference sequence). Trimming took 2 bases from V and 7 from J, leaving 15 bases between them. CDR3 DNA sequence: TGTGCCAGCAGCTTATGGGGCGGGAATCAGAATGAGCAGTTCTTC. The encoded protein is CASSLWGGNQNEQFF.

Here the CDR3 DNA reads TGTGCCAGCAGCTTTGGTGGGGGCACAGATACGCAGTATTTT. Its protein is CASSFGGGTDTQYF. This chain joins TRBV7-3 and TRBJ2-3; D gene uncertain. CDR3 length: 14 amino acids. V was clipped by 3 bases and J by 1 base, with 8 bases between them. The germline gives CDR1 SGHTA, CDR2 FQGTGA.

The CDR3 protein is CASRELQNTEAFF. Written as DNA, the CDR3 is TGTGCCAGTAGAGAGTTACAGAACACTGAAGCTTTCTTT. V usage is TRBV19 and J usage is TRBJ1-1, with D hard to call. Germline V CDR1 and CDR2: LNHDA, SQIVND (reference sequence). This CDR3 comprises 13 residues. V gave up 6 bases and J gave up 1 base, with 9 bases separating them.

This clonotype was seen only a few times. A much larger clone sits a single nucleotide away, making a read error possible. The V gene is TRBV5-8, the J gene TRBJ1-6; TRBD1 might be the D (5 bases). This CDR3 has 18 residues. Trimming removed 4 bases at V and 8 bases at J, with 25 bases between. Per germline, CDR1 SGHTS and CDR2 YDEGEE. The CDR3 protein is CASSRPGPTHPNHSPLHF. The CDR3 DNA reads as TGTGCCAGCAGCCGTCCGGGACCAACTCATCCCAATCATTCACCCCTCCACTTT.

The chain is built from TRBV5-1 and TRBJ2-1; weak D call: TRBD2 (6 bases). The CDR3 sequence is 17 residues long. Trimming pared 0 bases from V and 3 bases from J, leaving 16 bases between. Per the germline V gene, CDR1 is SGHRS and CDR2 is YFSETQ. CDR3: CASSLVGTSRFYNEQFF. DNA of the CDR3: TGCGCCAGCAGCTTGGTCGGGACTTCCCGCTTCTACAATGAGCAGTTCTTC.

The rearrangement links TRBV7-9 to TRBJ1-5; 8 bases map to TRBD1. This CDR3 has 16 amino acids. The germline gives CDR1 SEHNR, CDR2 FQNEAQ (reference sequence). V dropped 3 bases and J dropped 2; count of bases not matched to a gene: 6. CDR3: CASSLDRAAGNQPQHF. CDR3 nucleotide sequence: TGTGCCAGCAGCTTGGACAGGGCGGCAGGCAATCAGCCCCAGCATTTT.

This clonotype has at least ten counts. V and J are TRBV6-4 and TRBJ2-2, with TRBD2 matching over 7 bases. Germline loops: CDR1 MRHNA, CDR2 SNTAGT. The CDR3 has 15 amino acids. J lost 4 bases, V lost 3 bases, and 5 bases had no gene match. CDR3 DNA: TGTGCCAGCAGTGAAGCTAGCGGAGTCACCGGGGAGCTGTTTTTT. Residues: CASSEASGVTGELFF.

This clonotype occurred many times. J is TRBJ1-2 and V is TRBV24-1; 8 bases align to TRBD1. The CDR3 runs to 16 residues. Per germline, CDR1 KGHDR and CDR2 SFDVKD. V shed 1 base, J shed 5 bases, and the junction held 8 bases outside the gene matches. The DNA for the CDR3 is TGTGCCACCAGTGATTTCAATGGACAGGGATCTTATGGCTACACCTTC. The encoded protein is CATSDFNGQGSYGYTF.

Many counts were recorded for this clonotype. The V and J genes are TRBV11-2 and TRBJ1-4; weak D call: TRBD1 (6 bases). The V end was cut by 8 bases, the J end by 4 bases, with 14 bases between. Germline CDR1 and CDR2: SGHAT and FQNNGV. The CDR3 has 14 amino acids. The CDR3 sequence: CASRKGQRNEKLFF. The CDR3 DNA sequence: TGTGCCAGCCGGAAAGGACAGCGTAATGAAAAACTGTTTTTT.

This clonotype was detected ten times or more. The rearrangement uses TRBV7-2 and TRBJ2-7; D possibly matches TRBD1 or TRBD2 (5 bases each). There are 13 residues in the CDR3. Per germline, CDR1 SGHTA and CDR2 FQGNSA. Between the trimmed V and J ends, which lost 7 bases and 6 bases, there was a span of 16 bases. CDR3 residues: CASTRTGPVEQYF. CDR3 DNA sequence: TGTGCCAGCACGAGAACGGGACCTGTCGAGCAGTACTTC.

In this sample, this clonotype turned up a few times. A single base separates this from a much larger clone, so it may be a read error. The CDR3 reads CASSQDGLAYEQSF. CDR3 DNA: TGTGCCAGCAGCCAAGATGGGCTGGCGTACGAGCAGTCCTTC. The genes are TRBV14 and TRBJ2-7; D gene unclear. CDR1 is SGHDN and CDR2 is FVKESK in the germline V gene. The CDR3 is made up of 14 amino acids.

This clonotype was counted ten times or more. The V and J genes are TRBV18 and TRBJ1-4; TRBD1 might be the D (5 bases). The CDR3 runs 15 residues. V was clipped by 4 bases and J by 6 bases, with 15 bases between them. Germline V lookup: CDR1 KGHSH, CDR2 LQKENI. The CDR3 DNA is TGTGCCAGCTCACAAAGAGGGGTGTTACATGAAAAACTGTTTTTT. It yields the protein CASSQRGVLHEKLFF.

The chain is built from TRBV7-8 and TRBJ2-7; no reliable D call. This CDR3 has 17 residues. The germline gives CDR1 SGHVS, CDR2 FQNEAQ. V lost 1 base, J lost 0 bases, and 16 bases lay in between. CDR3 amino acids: CASSLGTSPRSSYEQYF. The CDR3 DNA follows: TGTGCCAGCAGCTTAGGTACCTCCCCTAGGAGCTCCTACGAGCAGTACTTC.

For the CDR3, the DNA is TGTGCCAGCAAAGCCTCACGCGGAGCTTTCTTT. This codes for CASKASRGAFF. The rearrangement joins TRBV28 to TRBJ1-1; D is undetermined. The CDR3 is made up of 11 amino acids. V was pared by 7 bases and J by 10 bases, with 13 bases between. Looked up from germline, CDR1 is MDHEN and CDR2 is SYDVKM.